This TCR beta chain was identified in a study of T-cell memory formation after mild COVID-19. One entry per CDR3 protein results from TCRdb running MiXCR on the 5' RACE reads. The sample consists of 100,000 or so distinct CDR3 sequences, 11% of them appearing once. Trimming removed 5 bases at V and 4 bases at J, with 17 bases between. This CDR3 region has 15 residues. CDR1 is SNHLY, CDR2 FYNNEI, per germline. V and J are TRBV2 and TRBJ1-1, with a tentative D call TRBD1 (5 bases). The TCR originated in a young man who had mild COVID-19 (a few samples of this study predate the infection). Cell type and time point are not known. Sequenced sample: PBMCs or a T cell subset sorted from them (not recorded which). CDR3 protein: CASSQYDRGPTEAFF. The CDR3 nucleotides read TGTGCCAGCAGTCAGTACGATAGGGGTCCCACTGAAGCTTTCTTT.